These 31 T cell receptor beta chains were all obtained from the same sample, sequenced in a study of monozygotic twins with inflammatory bowel disease. TCRdb re-called the 5' RACE reads and catalogs CDR3 proteins one per entry, DNA excluded. This repertoire includes 95,000 to 110,000 distinct CDR3 sequences. Source material: blood. The receptors here all came from a human donor with ulcerative colitis or Crohn's disease, or a healthy co-twin of an affected twin (not recorded which).

This chain links TRBV29-1 with TRBJ2-1; TCRdb indicates TRBD2, and absent DNA this call remains unverified. Germline assignment: CDR1 SQVTM and CDR2 ANQGSEA. The CDR3 is 13 amino acids. CDR3 residues: CSVATSGTPEQFF.

The chain uses TRBV12-3 or TRBV12-4 and TRBJ1-6; with no DNA, the TCRdb D assignment of TRBD1 cannot be verified. The length of the CDR3 is 15 residues. The chain's CDR3 is CASSRQGTTFSPLHF.

The V call is TRBV2, the J call TRBJ2-3; the D call of TRBD1 rests on TCRdb alone, since no DNA is present to check it. Per the germline V gene, CDR1 is SNHLY and CDR2 is FYNNEI. This CDR3 has 15 residues. The CDR3 here is CASTRTVWTADTQYF.

This chain uses TRBV20-1 with TRBJ2-3; checking the TCRdb D call of TRBD2 is not possible without DNA. From germline, CDR1 is DFQATT and CDR2 SNEGSKA (reference sequence). The CDR3 contains 15 residues. The CDR3 reads CSATSPSGRTDTQYF.

The genes are TRBV7-8 and TRBJ2-2. This CDR3 contains 14 residues. Germline V gene data show CDR1 as SGHVS and CDR2 as FQNEAQ. CDR3 sequence: CASSSLENTGELFF.

V and J are TRBV5-1 and TRBJ2-7; TCRdb's D gene call, TRBD1, goes unchecked for lack of DNA. Germline CDR1 and CDR2: SGHRS and YFSETQ. The CDR3 spans 15 residues. The CDR3 spells CASSKTGGSSYEQYF.

The chain recombines TRBV29-1 with TRBJ2-5; without DNA, the TCRdb call of TRBD2 cannot be checked. Germline CDR1 and CDR2: SQVTM and ANQGSEA. The CDR3 sequence is 12 residues long. This chain's CDR3 is CSVEVAQETQYF.

The chain couples TRBV11-1 to TRBJ1-1; TCRdb reports TRBD1, a call that lacks DNA to check it against. This CDR3 region has 14 residues. Looked up from germline, CDR1 is SGHAT and CDR2 is FQDESV (reference sequence). CDR3 sequence: CASSLGGANTEAFF.

This chain joins TRBV5-6 and TRBJ1-6. CDR3 length: 14 residues. The germline CDR1 and CDR2 sequences are SGHDT and YYEEEE. The CDR3 sequence: CASSLEGRNSPLHF.

V usage is TRBV18 and J usage is TRBJ2-1; absent DNA, TCRdb's TRBD2 call cannot be checked. From germline, CDR1 is KGHSH and CDR2 LQKENI. This CDR3 spans 23 amino acids. CDR3 sequence: CASSQGTSLFTTELAGFYNEQFF.

V gene TRBV6-6 combines with J gene TRBJ2-7. Germline V gene lookup returns CDR1 MNHNY and CDR2 SVGAGI (reference sequence). The CDR3 has 12 amino acids. The chain's CDR3 is CASSYVGYEQYF.

This chain uses TRBV11-2 with TRBJ1-2; TCRdb's D gene call, TRBD1, goes unchecked for lack of DNA. The CDR3 spans 14 residues. Germline V gene lookup returns CDR1 SGHAT and CDR2 FQNNGV. The CDR3 spells CASSPPRQNYGYTF.

The CDR3 here is CAWSPQSTGELFF. The genes are TRBV30 and TRBJ2-2; the TCRdb call, TRBD1, lacks DNA for checking. The CDR3 has 13 residues. CDR1 is GTSNPN, CDR2 SVGIG, per germline (reference sequence).

The V and J genes are TRBV18 and TRBJ1-5. Germline assignment: CDR1 KGHSH and CDR2 LQKENI. The CDR3 sequence is 14 residues long. CDR3: CASSPLGSNQPQHF.

The rearrangement joins TRBV12-3 or TRBV12-4 to TRBJ2-1; no DNA is available, so the TRBD1 call from TCRdb remains unchecked. This CDR3 is built from 14 residues. The CDR3: CASRTGGGYNEQFF.

The chain combines TRBV13 with TRBJ2-3; TCRdb picks TRBD2, but there is no DNA to check that call. This CDR3 has 18 residues. Germline CDR1 is PRHDT and CDR2 is FYEKMQ (reference sequence). The CDR3 loop is CASSLRGPLDWSADTQYF. Variable domain in full (rest from reference TRBV13 and TRBJ2-3): AAGVIQSPRHLIKEKRETATLKCYPIPRHDTVYWYQQGPGQDPQFLISFYEKMQSDKGSIPDRFSAQQFSDYHSELNMSSLELGDSALYFCASSLRGPLDWSADTQYFGPGTRLTVL.

The rearrangement uses TRBV29-1 and TRBJ2-1; without DNA, the TCRdb call of TRBD2 cannot be checked. Germline V gene data show CDR1 as SQVTM and CDR2 as ANQGSEA. The CDR3 loop spans 14 amino acids. CDR3: CSVGSSGSFNEQFF.

The rearrangement uses TRBV6-5 and TRBJ2-7; absent DNA, TCRdb's TRBD1 call cannot be checked. The CDR3 is 13 residues long. Germline V gene lookup returns CDR1 MNHEY and CDR2 SVGAGI. The CDR3 is CASSYGGIYEQYF.

The chain joins TRBV21-1 to TRBJ2-2; TCRdb reports TRBD1, a call that lacks DNA to check it against. TRBV21-1 is shown as a pseudogene. The CDR3 sequence is 17 residues long. The CDR3 is CASKLRDRGPRTGELFF.

J is TRBJ2-3 and V is TRBV7-3; the D gene TCRdb calls, TRBD1, cannot be checked with no DNA. The CDR3 covers 15 residues. CDR1 and CDR2 from the germline V gene are SGHTA and FQGTGA. The CDR3 sequence is CASSRRTGPTDTQYF.

V is TRBV12-3 or TRBV12-4 and J is TRBJ2-1; checking the TCRdb D call of TRBD1 is not possible without DNA. There are 16 residues in the CDR3. The CDR3 is CASRYRGQGFDNEQFF.

The chain combines TRBV6-1 with TRBJ2-7; TCRdb's D call of TRBD2 is untestable without DNA. The CDR3 is made up of 15 amino acids. Germline-derived CDR1 and CDR2 are MNHNS and SASEGT. The CDR3 protein is CASSDGGVPPVEQYF.

This rearrangement joins TRBV7-2 to TRBJ2-1; TCRdb returns TRBD2, unconfirmable since there is no DNA. Per germline, CDR1 SGHTA and CDR2 FQGNSA. The CDR3 length is 15 residues. The chain's CDR3 is CASTYSGTEGNEQFF.

The chain carries TRBV5-6 and TRBJ2-2; absent DNA, TCRdb's TRBD1 call cannot be checked. The CDR3 spans 15 residues. Germline CDR1 is SGHDT and CDR2 is YYEEEE. CDR3 sequence reads: CASRNRDRVTGELFF.

The chain is built from TRBV7-9 and TRBJ2-1; TCRdb names TRBD1, which stays unverified in the absence of DNA. Germline CDR1 SEHNR, CDR2 FQNEAQ (reference sequence). The CDR3 runs 15 residues. This chain's CDR3 is CASSLNQGSYNEQFF.

The chain combines TRBV12-3 or TRBV12-4 with TRBJ1-3. The CDR3 spans 14 residues. CDR3 in amino acids: CASSPQETGNTIYF.

The chain joins TRBV14 to TRBJ2-7; the D call of TRBD2 rests on TCRdb alone, since no DNA is present to check it. The germline gives CDR1 SGHDN, CDR2 FVKESK. This CDR3 region has 19 residues. CDR3 protein: CASSQDGTSGGRSSYEQYF.

The CDR3 sequence: CAWSVLGGAYNEQFF. The chain is built from TRBV30 and TRBJ2-1; absent DNA, TCRdb's TRBD1 call cannot be checked. There are 15 residues in the CDR3. The V gene's germline CDR1 is GTSNPN and CDR2 SVGIG (reference sequence).

The gene calls are TRBV18 and TRBJ1-1. Looked up from germline, CDR1 is KGHSH and CDR2 is LQKENI. The length of the CDR3 is 13 residues. The CDR3 protein is CASSDVKDTEAFF.

This chain uses TRBV11-3 with TRBJ2-1; TCRdb picks TRBD2, but there is no DNA to check that call. In germline, CDR1 is SGHNT, CDR2 YENEEA. The CDR3 runs 15 residues. CDR3 sequence reads: CASSLDGRKNNEQFF.

J is TRBJ2-5 and V is TRBV7-6; lacking DNA, the TRBD1 call made by TCRdb goes unchecked. The CDR3 has 16 residues. CDR1 SGHVS and CDR2 FNYEAQ come from the germline V gene. The CDR3 loop reads CASSKPLRDVRQTQYF.